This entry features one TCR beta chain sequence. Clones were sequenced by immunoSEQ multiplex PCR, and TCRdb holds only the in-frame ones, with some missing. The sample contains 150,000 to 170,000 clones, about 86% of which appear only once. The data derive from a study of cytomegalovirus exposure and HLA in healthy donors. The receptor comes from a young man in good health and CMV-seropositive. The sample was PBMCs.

Written as DNA, the CDR3 is TGTGCCAGCAGCTTCTTGGGCCCTGGGCAGTACTTC. This gives the protein CASSFLGPGQYF. The rearrangement links TRBV13 to TRBJ2-7; D not resolved. Trimming stripped 3 bases from V and 9 bases from J, with 12 bases between. The CDR3 is 12 amino acids. Germline V lookup: CDR1 PRHDT, CDR2 FYEKMQ (reference sequence).